The 29 T cell receptor beta chains below all came from one sample that was sequenced in a study of blood T cells in healthy people across ages. Alongside a J-beta primer mix, a sample-barcoded 5' primer served in a second PCR lasting about 7 to 12 cycles. One entry per CDR3 protein results from TCRdb running MiXCR on the 5' RACE reads. The table records roughly 1.5 million distinct CDR3 sequences, 35% to 45% of them present only once. The specimen sequenced was blood. The receptor set was obtained from a woman younger than 35 in good health.

This clonotype was detected ten times or more. This chain links TRBV27 with TRBJ2-7; D possibly corresponds to TRBD2 (6 bases). The CDR3 contains 15 residues. The V and J ends lost 6 bases and 0 bases respectively, with 15 bases between them. The germline CDR1 and CDR2 sequences are MNHEY and SMNVEV (reference sequence). CDR3 residues: CASSPGTSSSYEQYF. The CDR3, as DNA: TGTGCCAGCAGCCCCGGGACTTCGAGCTCCTACGAGCAGTACTTC.

The chain carries TRBV6-2 or TRBV6-3 and TRBJ1-5; D remains ambiguous. From germline, CDR1 is MNHEY and CDR2 SVGEGT. The CDR3 runs to 15 residues. The V and J ends lost 4 bases and 3 bases respectively, with 13 bases between them. CDR3 nucleotide sequence: TGTGCCAGCAGTTTTATAGGGTGGACCAATCAGCCCCAGCATTTT. Encoded protein: CASSFIGWTNQPQHF.

The V call is TRBV20-1, the J call TRBJ1-5; D possibly corresponds to TRBD1 (6 bases). V was trimmed by 3 bases and J by 2 bases, leaving 14 bases between them. This CDR3 has 15 residues. The V gene's germline CDR1 is DFQATT and CDR2 SNEGSKA (reference sequence). The CDR3 is CSASSAGVGNQPQHF. For the CDR3, the DNA is TGCAGTGCTAGTAGCGCAGGGGTTGGCAATCAGCCCCAGCATTTT.

The chain is built from TRBV13 and TRBJ1-2, with 12 bases matching TRBD1. The V and J ends lost 5 bases and 4 bases, in that order; junction bases with no gene match: 8. This CDR3 comprises 16 residues. The germline V gene encodes CDR1 PRHDT and CDR2 FYEKMQ (reference sequence). CDR3 protein: CASSLEGTGGGYGYTF. As DNA, the CDR3 is TGTGCCAGCAGCCTAGAAGGGACAGGGGGCGGCTATGGCTACACCTTC.

The sample holds a few counts of this clonotype. This rearrangement joins TRBV20-1 to TRBJ2-3; the D gene is possibly TRBD2 (6 bases). Per the germline V gene, CDR1 is DFQATT and CDR2 is SNEGSKA (reference sequence). The CDR3 runs to 13 residues. With 7 bases removed from V and 2 bases from J, the gap between germline ends came to 13 bases. CDR3 DNA: TGCAGTGTTGGGGACTCCCCCACAGATACGCAGTATTTT. Its protein product is CSVGDSPTDTQYF.

The chain joins TRBV27 to TRBJ1-3; possible D gene TRBD1, 5 bases. Deletions cut 6 bases from V and 5 bases from J, with 14 bases between. CDR1 and CDR2 from the germline V gene are MNHEY and SMNVEV (reference sequence). The length of the CDR3 is 14 residues. CDR3 sequence reads: CASRDTAGRNTIYF. The CDR3 DNA reads TGTGCCAGCAGGGACACCGCGGGTAGAAACACCATATATTTT.

The gene calls are TRBV2 and TRBJ2-5, with 8 bases aligning to TRBD2. The CDR3 loop spans 14 amino acids. J lost 11 bases, V lost 7 bases, and 15 bases had no gene match. Germline CDR1 and CDR2: SNHLY and FYNNEI. The DNA for the CDR3 is TGTGCCAGCACCAAAGTTAGCGGGGCCGGTGAGCAGTACTTC. Its translation is CASTKVSGAGEQYF.

This clonotype turned up a few times. The gene calls are TRBV4-3 and TRBJ2-7, with TRBD1 identical over 8 bases. V shed 0 bases, J shed 4 bases, and the junction held 5 bases outside the gene matches. The CDR3 spans 15 residues. Looked up from germline, CDR1 is LGHNA and CDR2 is YSLEER. In nucleotides, the CDR3 is TGCGCCAGCAGCCAAGATGCGGACAGGGTATACGAGCAGTACTTC. As protein: CASSQDADRVYEQYF.

The chain uses TRBV11-2 and TRBJ2-7; D gene uncertain. Germline loops: CDR1 SGHAT, CDR2 FQNNGV. Trimming removed 2 bases at V and 2 bases at J, with 10 bases between. The CDR3 is made up of 14 amino acids. In DNA, the CDR3 is TGTGCCAGCAGCTTATCGTCTAATACCTACGAGCAGTACTTC. It yields the protein CASSLSSNTYEQYF.

This clonotype was detected a few times. The chain employs TRBV9 and TRBJ1-2, with D hard to call. CDR1 SGDLS and CDR2 YYNGEE come from the germline V gene. V was shortened by 0 bases and J by 3 bases, with 12 bases between the two germline ends. This CDR3 spans 15 amino acids. This CDR3 reads CASSVVGQRDYGYTF. The CDR3 coding sequence is TGTGCCAGCAGCGTAGTTGGCCAGCGGGACTATGGCTACACCTTC.

The chain employs TRBV30 and TRBJ2-2; D ambiguous. Germline V lookup: CDR1 GTSNPN, CDR2 SVGIG (reference sequence). V lost 3 bases to trimming and J lost 1 base, with 9 bases between them. CDR3 length: 14 residues. DNA for the CDR3: TGTGCCTGGAGCTTAACAGTGAACACCGGGGAGCTGTTTTTT. Translation gives CAWSLTVNTGELFF.

This clonotype was counted only a few times. The rearrangement links TRBV7-9 to TRBJ2-3, with TRBD1 as a possible D gene (6 bases). Germline-derived CDR1 and CDR2 are SEHNR and FQNEAQ (reference sequence). V lost 4 bases and J 0 bases, leaving 14 bases between the germline ends. The CDR3 totals 16 residues. The CDR3 spells CASSSRTAHSTDTQYF. Here the CDR3 DNA reads TGTGCCAGCAGCTCCCGGACAGCCCACAGCACAGATACGCAGTATTTT.

This clonotype appeared a few times. The V and J genes are TRBV13 and TRBJ1-1, with a weak D call TRBD1 (5 bases). CDR3 length: 14 residues. V was trimmed by 6 bases and J by 5 bases, leaving 16 bases between them. CDR1 is PRHDT, CDR2 FYEKMQ, per germline (reference sequence). The CDR3 protein is CASSPSGRWTEAFF. The CDR3 region has the DNA TGTGCCAGCAGTCCGTCGGGGCGCTGGACTGAAGCTTTCTTT.

A few counts support this clonotype. The rearrangement links TRBV20-1 to TRBJ2-1; D uncertain. Germline CDR1 reads DFQATT; CDR2 reads SNEGSKA (reference sequence). CDR3 size: 13 residues. The V end was cut by 6 bases, the J end by 5 bases, with 14 bases between. The CDR3: CSAAKRTDNEQFF. In DNA form, the CDR3 reads TGCAGTGCCGCCAAGAGGACGGACAATGAGCAGTTCTTC.

This clonotype occurred a few times. The V gene is TRBV5-1, the J gene TRBJ2-3; 12 bases fit TRBD2. This CDR3 is 14 amino acids long. Unmatched junction bases numbered 5, after V lost 6 bases and J lost 6 bases. Looked up from germline, CDR1 is SGHRS and CDR2 is YFSETQ. For the CDR3, the DNA is TGCGCCAGCAAGACTAGCGGGAGTCTGGATACGCAGTATTTT. Its protein is CASKTSGSLDTQYF.

This clonotype was observed at least ten times. The chain couples TRBV12-3 or TRBV12-4 to TRBJ1-4; the D is unclear. V lost 7 bases to trimming and J lost 0 bases, with 12 bases between them. The length of the CDR3 is 15 residues. The chain's CDR3 is CASTRSAATNEKLFF. CDR3 DNA: TGTGCCAGCACTCGTTCAGCTGCAACTAATGAAAAACTGTTTTTT.

The chain recombines TRBV20-1 with TRBJ2-6; D is unclear. Germline V gene sequence: CDR1 DFQATT, CDR2 SNEGSKA (reference sequence). V shed 1 base and J shed 2 bases, with 15 bases lying between them. This CDR3 is 17 amino acids long. The CDR3 loop is CSARVPRPLAGANVLTF. CDR3 sequence (DNA): TGCAGTGCTAGAGTACCCCGACCTCTCGCTGGGGCCAACGTCCTGACTTTC.

This clonotype has a handful of counts. The chain combines TRBV9 with TRBJ2-1, with unresolved D. V lost 0 bases, J lost 7 bases, and 11 bases lay in between. Germline V gene lookup returns CDR1 SGDLS and CDR2 YYNGEE. The CDR3 has 14 residues. The CDR3 region has the DNA TGTGCCAGCAGCGTAGAGGGTGGCAGGAATGAGCAGTTCTTC. Protein sequence: CASSVEGGRNEQFF. The entire variable domain, with the rest obtained from reference TRBV9 and TRBJ2-1, is as follows: DSGVTQTPKHLITATGQRVTLRCSPRSGDLSVYWYQQSLDQGLQFLIQYYNGEERAKGNILERFSAQQFPDLHSELNLSSLELGDSALYFCASSVEGGRNEQFFGPGTRLTVL.

This clonotype was detected a few times. This chain links TRBV12-3 or TRBV12-4 with TRBJ2-1, with 8 bases that match TRBD1. The CDR3 consists of 13 residues. V lost 3 bases and J lost 9; bases outside the gene matches: 4. CDR3 in amino acids: CASSFGTGGEQFF. CDR3 bases: TGTGCCAGCAGTTTTGGGACAGGCGGTGAGCAGTTCTTC.

This chain connects TRBV27 to TRBJ2-1; 14 nucleotides align to TRBD2. TRBJ2-7 explains the end of the DNA better; the J call may be wrong. The CDR3 spans 20 residues. Germline assignment: CDR1 MNHEY and CDR2 SMNVEV (reference sequence). CDR3 sequence (DNA): TGTGCCAGCAGTTTATCGGGGGGGACTAGCGGGAGTTCGGCCTACAATGAGCAGTACTTC. This translates into CASSLSGGTSGSSAYNEQYF.

V gene TRBV7-2 combines with J gene TRBJ2-3; D not certain. The germline V gene has CDR1 SGHTA and CDR2 FQGNSA. Trimming pared 1 base from V and 2 bases from J, leaving 13 bases between. The CDR3 loop spans 16 amino acids. CDR3 in amino acids: CASSLGYYPNTDTQYF. For the CDR3, the DNA is TGTGCCAGCAGCTTAGGCTACTACCCTAACACAGATACGCAGTATTTT. The variable domain in full, completed from reference TRBV7-2 and TRBJ2-3, reads GAGVSQSPSNKVTEKGKDVELRCDPISGHTALYWYRQSLGQGLEFLIYFQGNSAPDKSGLPSDRFSAERTGGSVSTLTIQRTQQEDSAVYLCASSLGYYPNTDTQYFGPGTRLTVL.

The chain recombines TRBV20-1 with TRBJ2-5, with 10 bases fitting TRBD2. The V and J ends lost 1 base and 11 bases, in that order; junction bases with no gene match: 13. In germline, CDR1 is DFQATT, CDR2 SNEGSKA (reference sequence). The CDR3 extends over 15 amino acids. The CDR3 region is CSARASGGPVNEQYF. The CDR3 bases are TGCAGTGCTAGAGCTAGCGGGGGCCCCGTCAATGAGCAGTACTTC.

The rearrangement links TRBV7-2 to TRBJ1-2; D is unclear. The CDR3 has 12 residues. Trimming stripped 3 bases from V and 4 bases from J, with 6 bases between. Germline lookup yields CDR1 SGHTA and CDR2 FQGNSA. The CDR3 reads CASSFISYGYTF. The CDR3 coding sequence is TGTGCCAGCAGCTTTATCAGCTATGGCTACACCTTC.

A word on this clonotype: This may come from a read error, since a much larger clone is one base off. The rearrangement joins TRBV5-1 to TRBJ2-1, with TRBD2 matching 8 bases. Trimming cost V 0 bases and J 4 bases; bases outside gene matches: 6. CDR1 SGHRS and CDR2 YFSETQ come from the germline V gene. CDR3 length: 16 residues. The CDR3 sequence: CASSLDGTSEYNEQFF. Written as DNA, the CDR3 is TGCGCCAGCAGCTTGGACGGGACTAGTGAGTACAATGAGCAGTTCTTC.

This clonotype appeared many times. The chain couples TRBV7-2 to TRBJ1-5, with D perhaps matching TRBD1 (6 bases). This CDR3 contains 14 residues. V was cut by 6 bases and J by 3 bases, with 12 bases left in between. The germline CDR1 and CDR2 sequences are SGHTA and FQGNSA. CDR3 region: CASSRDKFNQPQHF. The CDR3 bases are TGTGCCAGCAGTCGGGACAAGTTCAATCAGCCCCAGCATTTT. Drawing the rest from reference TRBV7-2 and TRBJ1-5, the complete variable domain is GAGVSQSPSNKVTEKGKDVELRCDPISGHTALYWYRQSLGQGLEFLIYFQGNSAPDKSGLPSDRFSAERTGGSVSTLTIQRTQQEDSAVYLCASSRDKFNQPQHFGDGTRLSIL.

Comments on this clonotype: Given a much more abundant clone one base away, this may be a read error. The gene calls are TRBV27 and TRBJ2-7; 8 bases map to TRBD1. Germline CDR1 reads MNHEY; CDR2 reads SMNVEV (reference sequence). The CDR3 contains 16 residues. The CDR3 region is CATSLSLRQGYYEQYF. The CDR3 DNA follows: TGTGCCACCAGTTTATCCCTTCGACAGGGGTACTACGAGCAGTACTTC.

This chain links TRBV7-2 with TRBJ1-2; 8 bases line up with TRBD1. CDR1 is SGHTA and CDR2 is FQGNSA in the germline V gene. The CDR3 loop spans 17 amino acids. V was pared by 1 base and J by 2 bases, with 9 bases of the junction left unmatched. CDR3 protein: CASSLGPGQGTNYGYTF. The CDR3 DNA reads as TGTGCCAGCAGCTTAGGGCCCGGACAGGGAACGAACTATGGCTACACCTTC.

This clonotype showed up just a few times. The V call is TRBV9, the J call TRBJ1-2; unclear D gene. The CDR3 contains 14 residues. Germline CDR1 reads SGDLS; CDR2 reads YYNGEE. V was pared by 0 bases and J by 4 bases, with 10 bases between. The CDR3 DNA is TGTGCCAGCAGCGTAGGCGGGCAGACCTATGGCTACACCTTC. As protein: CASSVGGQTYGYTF.

This sequence joins TRBV4-1 and TRBJ2-7; possibly TRBD2 for D (6 bases). V lost 1 base and J lost 3, with 13 bases in between. The CDR3 totals 15 residues. CDR1 and CDR2 (germline): MGHRA, YSYEKL. CDR3: CASSQGEEQYYEQYF. Written as DNA, the CDR3 is TGCGCCAGCAGCCAAGGGGAGGAACAATACTACGAGCAGTACTTC.